This entry describes one T cell receptor beta chain. The data stem from a study of control samples from healthy donors and cancer patients. Sequencing used immunoSEQ multiplex PCR; TCRdb keeps in-frame clones, though not all of them. The data show about 120,000 clones, with about 92% seen just once and approximately 2.2% held by the top ten. The source is a woman aged 45-59 years in good health. The sample was blood.

The CDR3 nucleotides read TGCAGCGTTGAAGGGGGTTCTGGAAACACCATATATTTT. Translation: CSVEGGSGNTIYF. The chain couples TRBV29-1 to TRBJ1-3, with D unclear. V lost 1 base, J lost 1 base, and 5 bases lay in between. Germline CDR1 and CDR2: SQVTM and ANQGSEA. The CDR3 contains 13 residues.